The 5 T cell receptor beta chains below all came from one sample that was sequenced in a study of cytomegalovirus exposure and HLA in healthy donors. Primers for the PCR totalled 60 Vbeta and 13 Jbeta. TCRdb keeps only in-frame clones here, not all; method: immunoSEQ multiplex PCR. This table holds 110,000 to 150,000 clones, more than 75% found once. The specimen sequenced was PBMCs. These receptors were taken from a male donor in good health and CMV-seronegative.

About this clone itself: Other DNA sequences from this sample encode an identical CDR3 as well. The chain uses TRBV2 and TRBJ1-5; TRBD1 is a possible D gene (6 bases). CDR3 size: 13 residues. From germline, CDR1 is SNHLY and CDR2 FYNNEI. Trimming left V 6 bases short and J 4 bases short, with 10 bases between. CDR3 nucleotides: TGTGCCAGCAGCCGACAGGTAAATCAGCCCCAGCATTTT. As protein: CASSRQVNQPQHF. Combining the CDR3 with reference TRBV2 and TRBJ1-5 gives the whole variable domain EPEVTQTPSHQVTQMGQEVILRCVPISNHLYFYWYRQILGQKVEFLVSFYNNEISEKSEIFDDQFSVERPDGSNFTLKIRSTKLEDSAMYFCASSRQVNQPQHFGDGTRLSIL.

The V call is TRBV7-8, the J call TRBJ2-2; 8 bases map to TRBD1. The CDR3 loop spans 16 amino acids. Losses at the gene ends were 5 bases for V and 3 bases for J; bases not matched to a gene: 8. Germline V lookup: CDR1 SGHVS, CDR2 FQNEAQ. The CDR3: CASSPRQGADTGELFF. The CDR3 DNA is TGTGCCAGCAGCCCGCGTCAGGGGGCGGACACCGGGGAGCTGTTTTTT.

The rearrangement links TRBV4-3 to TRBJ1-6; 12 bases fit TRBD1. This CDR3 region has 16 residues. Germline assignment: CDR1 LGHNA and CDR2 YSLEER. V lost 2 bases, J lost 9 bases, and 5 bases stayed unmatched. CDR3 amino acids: CASSQWGTGGVSPLHF. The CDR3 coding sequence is TGCGCCAGCAGCCAATGGGGGACAGGGGGCGTTTCACCCCTCCACTTT.

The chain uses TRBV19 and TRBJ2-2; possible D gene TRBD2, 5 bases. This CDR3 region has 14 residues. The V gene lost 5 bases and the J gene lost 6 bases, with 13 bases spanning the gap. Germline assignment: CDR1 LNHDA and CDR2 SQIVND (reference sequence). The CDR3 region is CASSPGIGAGELFF. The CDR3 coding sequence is TGTGCCAGTAGTCCCGGGATCGGCGCCGGGGAGCTGTTTTTT.

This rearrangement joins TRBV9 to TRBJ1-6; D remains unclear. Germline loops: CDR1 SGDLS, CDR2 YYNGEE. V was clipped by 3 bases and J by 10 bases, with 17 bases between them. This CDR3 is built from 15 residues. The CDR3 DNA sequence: TGTGCCAGCAGCGAAAGTGGGGAGGGAACCTCACCCCTCCACTTT. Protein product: CASSESGEGTSPLHF.